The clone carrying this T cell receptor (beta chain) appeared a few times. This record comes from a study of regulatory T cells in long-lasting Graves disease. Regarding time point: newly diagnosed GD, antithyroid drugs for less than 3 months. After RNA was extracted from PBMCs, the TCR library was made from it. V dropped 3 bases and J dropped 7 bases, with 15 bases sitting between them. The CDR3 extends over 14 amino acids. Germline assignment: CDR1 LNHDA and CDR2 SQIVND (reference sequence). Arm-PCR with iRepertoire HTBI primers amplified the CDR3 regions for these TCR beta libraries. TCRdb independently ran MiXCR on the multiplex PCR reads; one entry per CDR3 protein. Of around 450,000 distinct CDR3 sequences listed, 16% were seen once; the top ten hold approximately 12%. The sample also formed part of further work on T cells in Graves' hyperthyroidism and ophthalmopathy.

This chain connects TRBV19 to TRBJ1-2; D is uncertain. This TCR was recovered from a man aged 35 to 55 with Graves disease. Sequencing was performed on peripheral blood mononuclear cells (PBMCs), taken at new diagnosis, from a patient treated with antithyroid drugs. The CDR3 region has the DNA TGTGCCAGTAGTATTTTTCGGGGTTTGCCTGGCTACACCTTC. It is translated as CASSIFRGLPGYTF.